This T cell receptor (beta chain) emerged from a study of T cells after yellow fever vaccination. Ten or more counts support this clonotype. TCRdb re-analysed the 5' RACE reads in MiXCR, keeping a single row per CDR3 protein. The data show about 160,000 distinct CDR3 sequences, less than 9% seen once. The CDR3 has 13 amino acids. Trimming removed 10 bases from V and 5 bases from J; junction bases left unmatched: 9. Germline CDR1 and CDR2: MNHNY and SVGAGI (reference sequence). Sequencing was performed on CD4+ T cells sorted from PBMCs, taken 5 days after the first yellow fever vaccination. The chain has TRBV6-6 and TRBJ1-2; the match to TRBD1 covers 8 bases. The clonotype was recovered from a young man who received the YFV17D yellow fever vaccine. In DNA form, the CDR3 reads TGTGCCATCCAAGAACAGGGGGAATATGGCTACACCTTC. Translation gives CAIQEQGEYGYTF.